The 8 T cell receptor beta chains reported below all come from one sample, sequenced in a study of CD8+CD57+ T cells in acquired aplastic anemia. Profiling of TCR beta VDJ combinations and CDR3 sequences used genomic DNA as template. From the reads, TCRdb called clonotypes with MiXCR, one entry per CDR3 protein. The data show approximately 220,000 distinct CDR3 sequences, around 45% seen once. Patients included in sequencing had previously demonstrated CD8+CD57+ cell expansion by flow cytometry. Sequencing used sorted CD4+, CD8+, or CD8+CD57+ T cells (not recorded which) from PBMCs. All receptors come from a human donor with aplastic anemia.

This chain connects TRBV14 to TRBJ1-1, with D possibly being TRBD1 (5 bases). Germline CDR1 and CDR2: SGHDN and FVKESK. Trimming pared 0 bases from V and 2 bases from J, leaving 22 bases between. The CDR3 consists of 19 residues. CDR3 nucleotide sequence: TGTGCCAGCAGCCAAGATCCAAAGGTCCACGAGCAGGGTAACACTGAAGCTTTCTTT. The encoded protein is CASSQDPKVHEQGNTEAFF.

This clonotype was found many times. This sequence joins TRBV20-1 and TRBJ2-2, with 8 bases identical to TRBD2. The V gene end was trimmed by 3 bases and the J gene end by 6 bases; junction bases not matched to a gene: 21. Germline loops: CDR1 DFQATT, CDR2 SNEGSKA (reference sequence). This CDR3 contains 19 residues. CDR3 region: CSASKDVAGGFILPGELFF. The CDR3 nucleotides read TGCAGTGCTAGTAAAGACGTGGCGGGGGGTTTCATCCTCCCCGGGGAGCTGTTTTTT.

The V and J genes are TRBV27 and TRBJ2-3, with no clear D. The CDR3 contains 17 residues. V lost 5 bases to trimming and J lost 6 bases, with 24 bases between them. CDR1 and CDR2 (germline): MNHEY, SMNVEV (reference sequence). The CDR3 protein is CASSPLVFYRRRDTQYF. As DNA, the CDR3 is TGTGCCAGCAGTCCTCTCGTCTTTTACAGACGCCGTGATACGCAGTATTTT.

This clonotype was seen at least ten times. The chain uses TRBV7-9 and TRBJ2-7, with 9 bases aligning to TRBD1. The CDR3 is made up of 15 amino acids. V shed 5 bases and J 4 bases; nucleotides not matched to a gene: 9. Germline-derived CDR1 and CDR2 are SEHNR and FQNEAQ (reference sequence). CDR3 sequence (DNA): TGTGCCAGCAGCGGATGGACAGGGGATCTTTACGAGCAGTACTTC. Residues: CASSGWTGDLYEQYF.

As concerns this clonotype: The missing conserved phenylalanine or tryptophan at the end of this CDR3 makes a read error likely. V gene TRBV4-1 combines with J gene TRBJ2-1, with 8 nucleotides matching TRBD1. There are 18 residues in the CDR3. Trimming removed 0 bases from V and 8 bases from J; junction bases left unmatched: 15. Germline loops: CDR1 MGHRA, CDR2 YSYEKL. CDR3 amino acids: CASSQDDLFGTGGDEQFL. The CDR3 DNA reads TGCGCCAGCAGCCAAGATGATCTTTTTGGGACAGGAGGCGATGAGCAGTTCCTC.

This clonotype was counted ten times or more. The CDR3 DNA reads TGCAGTGCTACCTCAGACAGGCTGCTGGGCGAGCAGTACTTC. Its translation: CSATSDRLLGEQYF. The gene calls are TRBV20-1 and TRBJ2-7; the D gene is possibly TRBD1 (6 bases). With 4 bases removed from V and 6 bases from J, the gap between germline ends came to 19 bases. CDR1 is DFQATT, CDR2 SNEGSKA, per germline (reference sequence). This CDR3 is built from 14 residues.

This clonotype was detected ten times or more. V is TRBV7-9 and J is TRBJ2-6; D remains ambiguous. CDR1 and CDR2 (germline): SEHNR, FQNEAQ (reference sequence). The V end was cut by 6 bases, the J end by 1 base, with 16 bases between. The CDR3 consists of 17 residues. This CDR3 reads CASSRERPVSGANVLTF. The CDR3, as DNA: TGTGCCAGCAGTCGTGAACGTCCCGTTTCTGGGGCCAACGTCCTGACTTTC.

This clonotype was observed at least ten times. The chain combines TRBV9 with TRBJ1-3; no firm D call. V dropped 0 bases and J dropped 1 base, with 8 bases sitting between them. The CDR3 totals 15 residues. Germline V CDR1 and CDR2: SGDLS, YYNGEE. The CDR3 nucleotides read TGTGCCAGCAGCGTAGGCCCGGGGTCTGGAAACACCATATATTTT. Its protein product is CASSVGPGSGNTIYF.